The clone carrying this T cell receptor (beta chain) has a handful of counts. This record belongs to a study of T cell changes during pregnancy in multiple sclerosis. Data came from immunoSEQ multiplex PCR; TCRdb stores just in-frame clones and leaves some out. This sample has roughly 69,000 clones, with roughly nine tenths found just once. The CDR3 totals 14 residues. Germline V CDR1 and CDR2: SGHNT, YENEEA. Trimming shortened V by 7 bases and J by 0 bases, and 13 bases separated the two germline ends. The V and J genes are TRBV11-3 and TRBJ2-7, with D unresolved. Here the sequenced sample was CD4+ T cells from peripheral blood mononuclear cells, taken in the third trimester of pregnancy. This clonotype was sampled from a female donor in good health, enrolled as a control in a pregnancy study. CDR3 sequence: CASTLGPTSYEQYF. CDR3 sequence (DNA): TGTGCCAGCACCCTAGGTCCGACCTCCTACGAGCAGTACTTC. The variable domain in full, completed from reference TRBV11-3 and TRBJ2-7, reads EAGVVQSPRYKIIEKKQPVAFWCNPISGHNTLYWYLQNLGQGPELLIRYENEEAVDDSQLPKDRFSAERLKGVDSTLKIQPAELGDSAVYLCASTLGPTSYEQYFGPGTRLTVT.